The 19 T cell receptor beta chains in this list originate from one sample, sequenced in a study of tumor-infiltrating lymphocytes in primary liver carcinoma (dated by TCRdb to about 2017). Total RNA and DNA were co-extracted without cell sorting from around 20-30 mg of bulk tissue using the AllPrep DNA/RNA mini kit. The sequencing machine was an Illumina HiSeq 2500. TCRbeta-specific cDNA was reverse-transcribed from around 500 ng total RNA using a constant-region primer and ProtoScript II reverse transcriptase. Construction of the TCRbeta libraries relied on three nested rounds of multiplex PCR, following a slightly modified ARM-PCR procedure. Multiplex TRBV1-TRBV30 forward primers and a Cbeta reverse primer were used in the first two PCR rounds, each of which was run for 10 to 11 cycles. The public reads were reprocessed in TCRdb via fastp at Q25 and MiXCR, keeping in-frame beta chains. Identical CDR3 proteins give one entry, which carries the most common genes and DNA. For this sample there are 85,000 to 100,000 distinct CDR3 sequences; approximately 68% appear just once. The ten largest clonotypes hold 27% of the sample.

The sequenced sample was tumor-adjacent normal liver tissue. These receptors came from a man aged 35 to 55 with primary liver carcinoma and hepatitis B virus infection.

This clonotype was detected only a few times. A junction boundary mismatches the germline segment, possibly from a read error. V and J are TRBV11-1 and TRBJ2-2, with 7 bases lining up with TRBD1. Germline CDR1 is SGHAT and CDR2 is FQDESV (reference sequence). The length of the CDR3 is 17 residues. The CDR3 coding sequence is TGTGCCAGCAGCTTAGCGAACTCAGGGGCGAACACAGGGGAGCTATTTTTT. Translation gives CASSLANSGANTGELFF.

The rearrangement joins TRBV11-2 to TRBJ2-1; D uncertain. The CDR3 runs 14 residues. V gave up 9 bases and J gave up 10 bases, with 22 bases separating them. The V gene's germline CDR1 is SGHAT and CDR2 FQNNGV. The CDR3 region is CASHSLSTRTEQFF. CDR3 bases: TGTGCCAGTCATTCATTATCAACCCGGACGGAGCAGTTCTTC.

Points on this clonotype: A much larger clonotype is one base distant, so this may be a read error. J is TRBJ2-2 and V is TRBV5-5, with D possibly TRBD2 on 6 matching bases. The CDR3 covers 14 residues. Germline loops: CDR1 SGHKS, CDR2 YYEKEE (reference sequence). CDR3 bases: TGTGCCAGCAGCTATACTAGGAACACCGGGGGGCTGTTTTTT. Protein sequence: CASSYTRNTGGLFF.

In regard to this clonotype: At one end, the junction sequence differs from germline, possibly due to a read error. The chain is built from TRBV7-2 and TRBJ2-7, with 8 bases aligning to TRBD2. This CDR3 has 14 residues. Germline V gives CDR1 SGHTA, CDR2 FQGNSA. As DNA, the CDR3 is TGTGCCTGCAGCGTAGTGGGACTAGATAGGGAGCAGTACTTC. Translating it yields CACSVVGLDREQYF.

The rearrangement links TRBV5-5 to TRBJ1-1; D unresolved. In germline, CDR1 is SGHKS, CDR2 YYEKEE (reference sequence). Deletions cut 4 bases from V and 2 bases from J, with 9 bases between. The CDR3 is 13 residues long. The CDR3 DNA is TGTGCCAGCAGCCTCGAGGGTAACACTGAAGCTTTCTTT. Translated: CASSLEGNTEAFF.

This clonotype was seen at least ten times. The chain uses TRBV4-1 and TRBJ1-2; 8 bases line up with TRBD1. Trimming at V came to 4 bases and at J to 7 bases, leaving 14 bases not matched to a gene. The germline V gene has CDR1 MGHRA and CDR2 YSYEKL. The length of the CDR3 is 16 residues. The CDR3 is CASSPTWLTGEAGYTF. CDR3 nucleotides: TGCGCCAGCAGCCCCACGTGGTTGACAGGGGAGGCTGGCTACACCTTC.

The sample holds a few counts of this clonotype. The chain is built from TRBV11-2 and TRBJ2-1; D possibly corresponds to TRBD2 (6 bases). This CDR3 has 11 amino acids. The V gene's germline CDR1 is SGHAT and CDR2 FQNNGV. The CDR3 DNA follows: TGTGTCAGTAGCTTAGCGGATGAGCAGTTCTTC. It is translated as CVSSLADEQFF.

In regard to this clonotype: Germline and junction disagree at one end, which may indicate a read error. CDR3 loop: CVSRLLAEETQYF. In nucleotides, the CDR3 is TGTGTCAGCAGGTTACTAGCGGAAGAAACCCAGTACTTC. This chain links TRBV12-3 or TRBV12-4 with TRBJ2-5, with 8 bases matching TRBD2. CDR3 length equals 13 residues.

About this clonotype: The junction departs from germline at one end; a sequencing error may be responsible. The chain is built from TRBV6-5 and TRBJ2-6, with 8 bases matching TRBD1. CDR1 is MNHEY, CDR2 SVGAGI, per germline. CDR3 length: 18 amino acids. CDR3 sequence reads: CASSLWTGMKAKAKVLTF. The CDR3 bases are TGTGCCAGCAGTCTTTGGACAGGGATGAAAGCTAAGGCCAAAGTCCTGACTTTC.

The rearrangement links TRBV14 to TRBJ2-1; D may match TRBD1 or TRBD2 (6 bases each). Germline CDR1 is SGHDN and CDR2 is FVKESK. The CDR3 is 14 residues long. V was clipped by 4 bases and J by 5 bases, with 12 bases between them. CDR3 sequence (DNA): TGTGCCAGCAGCCCCGGGGGCAGAGACAATGAGCAGTTCTTC. Translated: CASSPGGRDNEQFF.

The J gene is TRBJ2-1, the V gene TRBV6-1, with a weak D call TRBD1 (5 bases). Trimming removed 7 bases at V and 1 base at J, with 14 bases between. Germline-derived CDR1 and CDR2 are MNHNS and SASEGT. The CDR3 length is 15 residues. The DNA for the CDR3 is TGTGCCAGCATTCCTCTTCAGGGATCCTACAATGAGCAGTTCTTC. This encodes CASIPLQGSYNEQFF.

In its sample, this clonotype was seen once. This chain joins TRBV11-2 and TRBJ2-7; no reliable D call. Germline V gene lookup returns CDR1 SGHAT and CDR2 FQNNGV. The CDR3 sequence is 15 residues long. Here the CDR3 reads CAGSLTASSSYEQYF. The CDR3 DNA follows: TGTGCTGGCAGCTTGACTGCGTCTAGCTCCTACGAGCAGTACTTC. The variable domain in full, with the rest retrieved from reference TRBV11-2 and TRBJ2-7, is EAGVAQSPRYKIIEKRQSVAFWCNPISGHATLYWYQQILGQGPKLLIQFQNNGVVDDSQLPKDRFSAERLKGVDSTLKIQPAKLEDSAVYLCAGSLTASSSYEQYFGPGTRLTVT.

About this clonotype itself: The junction departs from the called germline gene at one end, perhaps through a read error. This chain uses TRBV11-2 with TRBJ2-1, with TRBD2 identical over 10 bases. Per the germline V gene, CDR1 is SGHAT and CDR2 is FQNNGV. The CDR3 totals 15 residues. CDR3 sequence reads: CASCFISGRLNEQFF. The CDR3 region has the DNA TGTGCCAGCTGCTTCATTAGCGGGAGGCTCAATGAGCAGTTCTTC.

As for this clonotype: One end of the junction varies from germline; a read error may be responsible. The chain couples TRBV11-2 to TRBJ2-2; D unresolved. The germline V gene encodes CDR1 SGHAT and CDR2 FQNNGV. The CDR3 totals 16 residues. In DNA, the CDR3 is TGTGTCAGCAGCCCCCACACCCCCGCGAACAGCGGGGAGCTGTTTTTT. Residues: CVSSPHTPANSGELFF.

With respect to this clonotype: Sequence at one end of the junction differs from germline and may be a read error. The chain combines TRBV10-1 with TRBJ2-3; 13 nucleotides align to TRBD2. The CDR3 runs 16 residues. Germline V CDR1 and CDR2: WNHNN, SYGVQD (reference sequence). The CDR3 region is CAGSEWTSGSTDTHYF. Written as DNA, the CDR3 is TGCGCCGGCAGTGAGTGGACTAGCGGGAGCACAGATACGCATTATTTT.

On this clonotype itself: A read error may explain this, as a much larger clone is one base away. This chain connects TRBV25-1 to TRBJ1-1; maybe TRBD1 (5 bases). Trimming cost V 7 bases and J 5 bases, with 11 bases left between them. CDR1 is MGHDK, CDR2 SYGVNS, per germline. This CDR3 comprises 12 residues. The CDR3 region has the DNA TGTGCCAGCACGGACATGAGGACTGAAGCTTTCTTT. Translated, it gives CASTDMRTEAFF.

This clonotype was observed many times. The chain carries TRBV6-1 and TRBJ2-3, with 7 nucleotides matching TRBD2. Germline lookup yields CDR1 MNHNS and CDR2 SASEGT. Trimming took 1 base from V and 2 from J; bases not matched to a gene: 6. The CDR3 length is 16 residues. CDR3 sequence: CASSEVGGSPTDTQYF. The CDR3 nucleotides are TGTGCCAGCAGTGAAGTGGGGGGGAGCCCCACAGATACGCAGTATTTT.

Regarding this clonotype: The junction departs from germline at one end; a sequencing error may be responsible. The rearrangement uses TRBV6-6 and TRBJ2-7, with D perhaps matching TRBD1 (5 bases). CDR1 MNHNY and CDR2 SVGAGI come from the germline V gene (reference sequence). The CDR3 contains 15 residues. The CDR3 is CANSYYQGTPYEQYF. As DNA, the CDR3 is TGTGCCAACAGTTACTACCAGGGAACTCCCTATGAGCAGTACTTC.

The V gene is TRBV12-3 or TRBV12-4, the J gene TRBJ1-5; a weak D match, TRBD1 (5 bases). The CDR3 covers 14 residues. Trimming removed 6 bases at V and 3 bases at J, with 12 bases between. For the CDR3, the DNA is TGTGCCAGCAGCCGAGGGGTTATCAATCAGCCCCAGCATTTT. This gives the protein CASSRGVINQPQHF.